The clone carrying this T cell receptor beta chain has a handful of counts. Its specificity is not known. Sampling of alopecia areata patients yielded lesional scalp punch biopsies as well as peripheral blood. It was from PBMCs that CD4+ and CD8+ T cells were sorted. The data stem from a study of CD8+ T cells in alopecia areata. Findings and limits, study-wide: Elevated clonality characterized lesional scalp relative to normal scalp, particularly in alopecia totalis/universalis.

Germline V gene sequence: CDR1 SGHDT, CDR2 YYEEEE. This CDR3 comprises 14 residues. Trimming removed 4 bases from V and 5 bases from J, with 15 bases in between. Sequencing relied on a cDNA template that was reverse transcribed from extracted RNA. This table comes from immunoSEQ multiplex PCR, and its TCRdb copy is limited to in-frame clones, with some not included. Counted here are 110,000 or so clones, roughly two fifths occurring once; the ten biggest clones make up roughly 3.2%. Sequencing input: CD4+ T cells sorted from blood. The genes are TRBV5-6 and TRBJ2-5; the D is unclear. This TCR derives from a human donor with alopecia areata. The CDR3 sequence: CASSLLDSTETQYF. Here the CDR3 DNA reads TGTGCCAGCAGCCTCTTAGACTCAACGGAGACCCAGTACTTC.